This TCR beta chain was retrieved from a study of cytomegalovirus exposure and HLA in healthy donors. Primers included in the PCR were 60 Vbeta and 13 Jbeta primers. Assay used: immunoSEQ multiplex PCR; TCRdb lists only in-frame clones, some missing. Here the sample table reports under 200,000 clones. Germline V gene lookup returns CDR1 SGHRS and CDR2 YFSETQ. CDR3 length: 13 amino acids. V was cut by 3 bases and J by 6 bases, with 12 bases left in between. Sequenced: PBMCs. J is TRBJ1-2 and V is TRBV5-1, with a weak D call TRBD1 (6 bases). The sequence came from a man younger than 40 in good health and CMV-seronegative. CDR3 region: CASSWGGQDGYTF. CDR3 nucleotide sequence: TGCGCCAGCAGCTGGGGGGGCCAGGATGGCTACACCTTC.